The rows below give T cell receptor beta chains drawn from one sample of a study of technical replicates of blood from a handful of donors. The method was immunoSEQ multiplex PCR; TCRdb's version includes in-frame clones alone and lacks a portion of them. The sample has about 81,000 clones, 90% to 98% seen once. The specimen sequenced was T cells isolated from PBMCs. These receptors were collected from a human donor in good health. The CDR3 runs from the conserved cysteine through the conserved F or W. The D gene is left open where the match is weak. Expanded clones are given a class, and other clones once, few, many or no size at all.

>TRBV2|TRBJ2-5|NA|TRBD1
CASSLGQGETQYF
TGTGCCAGCAGTCTGGGACAGGGAGAGACCCAGTACTTC
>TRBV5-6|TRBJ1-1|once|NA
CASSLVEQLNTEAFF
TGTGCCAGCAGCTTGGTAGAACAGTTGAACACTGAAGCTTTCTTT
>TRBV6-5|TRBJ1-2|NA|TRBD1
CASSQDRGSRGYTF
TGTGCCAGCAGCCAGGACAGGGGATCGCGGGGCTACACCTTC
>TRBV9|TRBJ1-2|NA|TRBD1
CASSTFIGTGLGYTF
TGTGCCAGCAGCACGTTCATCGGGACAGGGCTCGGCTACACCTTC
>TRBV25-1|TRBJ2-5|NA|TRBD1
CASTPIEGQGQETQYF
TGTGCCAGCACTCCTATTGAGGGACAGGGACAGGAGACCCAGTACTTC
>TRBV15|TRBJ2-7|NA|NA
CATSRVTGKFYEQYF
TGTGCCACCAGCAGAGTAACAGGGAAATTCTACGAGCAGTACTTC
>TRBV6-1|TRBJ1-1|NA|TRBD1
CASKAGGTEAFF
TGTGCCAGCAAGGCAGGGGGCACTGAAGCTTTCTTT
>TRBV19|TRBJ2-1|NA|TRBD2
CASSIRLAGGNNEQFF
TGTGCCAGTAGTATAAGGCTAGCGGGGGGTAACAATGAGCAGTTCTTC
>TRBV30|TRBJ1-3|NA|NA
CAWSRGNTIYF
TGTGCCTGGAGTAGGGGGAACACCATATATTTT
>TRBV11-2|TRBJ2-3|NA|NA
CASSFLVGTDTQYF
TGTGCCAGCAGCTTTCTAGTGGGCACAGATACGCAGTATTTT
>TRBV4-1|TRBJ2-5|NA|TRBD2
CASSPIPLAGEGTQYF
TGCGCCAGCAGCCCCATACCCCTAGCGGGAGAGGGGACCCAGTACTTC
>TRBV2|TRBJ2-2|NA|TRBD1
CASSLWGTGVSTGELFF
TGTGCCAGCAGCCTCTGGGGGACAGGGGTTTCCACCGGGGAGCTGTTTTTT
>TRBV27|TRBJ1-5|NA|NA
CASSQFSNQPQHF
TGTGCCAGCAGTCAATTTAGCAATCAGCCCCAGCATTTT
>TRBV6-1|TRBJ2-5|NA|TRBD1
CASEYTGVEETQYF
TGTGCCAGCGAATACACAGGGGTGGAGGAGACCCAGTACTTC
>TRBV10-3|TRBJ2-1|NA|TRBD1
CAIKTGSEQFF
TGTGCCATAAAGACAGGGTCTGAGCAGTTCTTC
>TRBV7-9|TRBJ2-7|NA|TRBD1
CASNLIGQGDYSYEQYF
TGTGCCAGCAACCTAATTGGACAGGGCGATTACTCCTACGAGCAGTACTTC
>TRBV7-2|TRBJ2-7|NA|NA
CASSSFTGFSYEQYF
TGTGCCAGCAGCTCTTTTACAGGGTTCTCCTACGAGCAGTACTTC
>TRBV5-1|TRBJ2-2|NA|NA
CASSLVATTNTGELFF
TGCGCCAGCAGCTTGGTAGCTACGACGAACACCGGGGAGCTGTTTTTT
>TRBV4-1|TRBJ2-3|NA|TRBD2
CASSQRSGGSSTDTQYF
TGCGCCAGCAGCCAACGAAGCGGGGGCAGTAGCACAGATACGCAGTATTTT
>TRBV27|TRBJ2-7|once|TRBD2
CASSLSSGLAGTYEQYF
TGTGCCAGCAGTTTATCGAGCGGACTAGCGGGTACCTACGAGCAGTACTTC
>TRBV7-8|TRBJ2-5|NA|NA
CITGRASETQYF
TGTATTACAGGGAGAGCATCAGAGACCCAGTACTTC
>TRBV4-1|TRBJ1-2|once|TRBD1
CASSRDLAGGSGYTF
TGCGCCAGCAGCCGGGATCTGGCAGGGGGCTCTGGCTACACCTTC
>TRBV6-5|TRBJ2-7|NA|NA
CASSSPVTYEQYF
TGTGCCAGCAGTTCCCCGGTTACCTACGAGCAGTACTTC
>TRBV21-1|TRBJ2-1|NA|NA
CASSKEGKSSYNEQFF
TGTGCCAGCAGCAAAGAGGGGAAAAGCTCCTACAATGAGCAGTTCTTC
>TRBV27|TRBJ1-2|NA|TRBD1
CASSPNSGGFYGYTF
TGTGCCAGCAGTCCAAACTCAGGGGGCTTCTATGGCTACACCTTC
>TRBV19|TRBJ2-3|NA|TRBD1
CAASTWTGADTQYF
TGTGCCGCGTCAACTTGGACAGGCGCAGATACGCAGTATTTT
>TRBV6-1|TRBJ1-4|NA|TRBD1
CASSEGQGLGIGTNEKLFF
TGTGCCAGCAGTGAAGGACAGGGGTTAGGTATTGGGACTAATGAAAAACTGTTTTTT
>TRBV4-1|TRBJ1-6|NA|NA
CASSQEKQPLHF
TGCGCCAGCAGCCAAGAGAAACAACCCCTCCACTTT
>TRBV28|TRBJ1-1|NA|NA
CASSQTPLFGYEGNTEAFF
TGTGCCAGCAGTCAGACCCCACTTTTCGGTTACGAGGGGAACACTGAAGCTTTCTTT
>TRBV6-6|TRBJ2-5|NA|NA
CASSQGRQETQYF
TGTGCCAGCAGTCAGGGAAGGCAAGAGACCCAGTACTTC
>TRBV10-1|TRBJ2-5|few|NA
CASSESGEVTQYF
TGCGCCAGCAGTGAGTCTGGCGAGGTCACCCAGTACTTC
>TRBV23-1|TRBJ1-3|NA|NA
CASSRSPRSGNTIYF
TGCGCCAGCAGTCGCTCACCGCGGTCGGGAAACACCATATATTTT
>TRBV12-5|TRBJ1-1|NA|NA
CASGLVEMGSTEAFF
TGTGCTAGTGGTTTGGTCGAGATGGGGAGCACTGAAGCTTTCTTT
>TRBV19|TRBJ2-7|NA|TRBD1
CASSATGGKAEQYF
TGTGCCAGTAGTGCCACAGGGGGCAAAGCAGAGCAGTACTTC
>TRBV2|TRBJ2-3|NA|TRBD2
CASSTSDSTDTQYF
TGTGCCAGCAGTACTAGCGACAGCACAGATACGCAGTATTTT
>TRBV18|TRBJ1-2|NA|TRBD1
CASSPGQGLYGYTF
TGTGCCAGCTCACCGGGACAGGGGTTGTATGGCTACACCTTC
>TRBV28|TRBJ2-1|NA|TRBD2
CASSLFYSGSKNEQFF
TGTGCCAGCAGTTTATTCTACAGCGGGAGTAAGAATGAGCAGTTCTTC
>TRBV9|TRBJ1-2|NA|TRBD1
CASSTQGGQVAYGYTF
TGTGCCAGCAGCACTCAAGGGGGACAGGTAGCCTATGGCTACACCTTC
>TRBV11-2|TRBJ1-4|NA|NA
CASSFSPGVREKLFF
TGTGCCAGCAGCTTCTCCCCGGGGGTCCGGGAAAAACTGTTTTTT
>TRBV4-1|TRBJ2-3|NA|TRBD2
CASSQDASGRTDTQYF
TGCGCCAGCAGCCAAGATGCGAGCGGGAGGACAGATACGCAGTATTTT
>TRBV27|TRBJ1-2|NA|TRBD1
CASSLSQGALVYGYTF
TGTGCCAGCAGTTTGTCCCAGGGGGCGCTTGTCTATGGCTACACCTTC
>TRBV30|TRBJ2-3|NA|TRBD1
CAWSRQGIRDTQYF
TGTGCCTGGAGTAGACAGGGGATCCGAGATACGCAGTATTTT